This TCR beta chain was identified in a study of cytomegalovirus exposure and HLA in healthy donors. Points from the study as a whole: Sequencing likely generated an artifact that appeared as a cluster of highly shared sequence variants. Reportedly, HLA-A and HLA-B alleles of most subjects were accurately predicted from TCR beta.

The PCR used 60 Vbeta and 13 Jbeta primers. Profiling relied on immunoSEQ multiplex PCR, and the TCRdb table lists in-frame clones only, not all of them. The table includes 180,000 or so clones, about 75% detected once. Germline V gene sequence: CDR1 LGHNA, CDR2 YNFKEQ. The CDR3 contains 15 residues. Between the trimmed V and J ends, which lost 3 bases and 0 bases, there was a span of 10 bases. Note on this clone: Its target is not known.

This receptor was identified in a woman in her thirties or forties in good health and CMV-seropositive. The chain combines TRBV4-2 with TRBJ2-3, with D unresolved. Sequencing was done on a sample of PBMCs. CDR3 sequence (DNA): TGTGCCAGCAGCCAGCCTCTAGAAAGCACAGATACGCAGTATTTT. Its protein is CASSQPLESTDTQYF.